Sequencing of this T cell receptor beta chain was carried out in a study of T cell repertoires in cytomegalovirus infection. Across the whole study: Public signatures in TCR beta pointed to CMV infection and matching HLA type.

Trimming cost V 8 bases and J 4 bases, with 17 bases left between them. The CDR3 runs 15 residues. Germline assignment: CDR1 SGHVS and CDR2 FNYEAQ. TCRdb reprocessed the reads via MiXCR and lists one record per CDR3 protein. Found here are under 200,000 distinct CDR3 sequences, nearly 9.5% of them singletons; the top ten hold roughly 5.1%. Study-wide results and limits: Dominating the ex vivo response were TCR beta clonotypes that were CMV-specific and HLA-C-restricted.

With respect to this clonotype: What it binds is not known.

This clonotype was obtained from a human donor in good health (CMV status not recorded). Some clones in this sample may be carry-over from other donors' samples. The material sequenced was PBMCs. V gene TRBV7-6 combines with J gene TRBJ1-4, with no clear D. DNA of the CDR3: TGTGCCAGCCAAAAAGAGTGGGGAAATAATGAAAAACTGTTTTTT. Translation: CASQKEWGNNEKLFF.